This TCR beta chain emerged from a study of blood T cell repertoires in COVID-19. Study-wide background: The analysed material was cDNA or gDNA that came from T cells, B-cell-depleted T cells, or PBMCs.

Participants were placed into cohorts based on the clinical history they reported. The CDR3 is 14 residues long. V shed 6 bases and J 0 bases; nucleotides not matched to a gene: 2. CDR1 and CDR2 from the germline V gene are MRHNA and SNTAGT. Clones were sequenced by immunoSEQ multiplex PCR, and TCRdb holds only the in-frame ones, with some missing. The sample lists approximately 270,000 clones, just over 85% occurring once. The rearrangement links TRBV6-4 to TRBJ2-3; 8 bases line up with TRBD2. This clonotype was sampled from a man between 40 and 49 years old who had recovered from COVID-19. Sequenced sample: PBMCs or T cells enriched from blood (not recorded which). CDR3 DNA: TGTGCCAGCAGAGCGGGAGACAGCACAGATACGCAGTATTTT. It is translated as CASRAGDSTDTQYF.